The clone carrying this T cell receptor beta chain was counted only a few times. Its matching antigen is unknown. The data were obtained in a study of CD8 T cells in ankylosing spondylitis. Notes on the study in general: Relatively rare in peripheral blood, disease-linked clones were also CD8+. Clones tied to disease were said to be significantly enriched in matched ankylosing spondylitis synovial fluid. Blood from ankylosing spondylitis patients appeared to carry a characteristic roughly 8-variant TCR beta motif.

Researchers built TCR beta libraries using quantitative 5'-RACE with molecular barcodes. TCRdb ran MiXCR on the 5' RACE reads and lists one entry per CDR3 protein. Among 670,000 or so distinct CDR3 sequences listed, 15% to 20% were seen once. The ends were cut back, 7 bases at V and 2 bases at J, with 13 bases in the middle. The length of the CDR3 is 14 residues. The V gene is TRBV12-3 or TRBV12-4, the J gene TRBJ2-3; the D call may be TRBD1 or TRBD2 (5 bases each). The sample taken for sequencing was blood, either unsorted or a sorted T cell fraction (not recorded which). This TCR was recovered from a male donor with ankylosing spondylitis. The CDR3 region is CASTLRGFTDTQYF. DNA for the CDR3: TGTGCCAGCACTCTGAGGGGTTTCACAGATACGCAGTATTTT.